The 27 T cell receptor beta chains presented below share a single source sample, sequenced in a study of identical twins. TCRdb reprocessed the 5' RACE reads with MiXCR, giving one entry per CDR3 protein. Among approximately 410,000 distinct CDR3 sequences listed, about a fifth were seen once. The sample taken for sequencing was naive T cells sorted from blood. The receptors originated from a man aged 45 to 65 in good health.

The CDR3 DNA reads TGTGCCAGCTATGGGCCCATGAACACTGAAGCTTTCTTT. Translating it yields CASYGPMNTEAFF. The V and J genes are TRBV6-1 and TRBJ1-1; unclear D gene. Germline-derived CDR1 and CDR2 are MNHNS and SASEGT. V was clipped by 8 bases and J by 0 bases, with 10 bases between them. The CDR3 is 13 amino acids.

The sample holds a few counts of this clonotype. V is TRBV5-1 and J is TRBJ2-3; 7 positions match TRBD1. V shed 0 bases and J 4 bases; nucleotides not matched to a gene: 5. CDR1 is SGHRS and CDR2 is YFSETQ in the germline V gene. This CDR3 has 15 amino acids. CDR3 nucleotides: TGCGCCAGCAGCTTGGCCCCCAGGGGGTCAGATACGCAGTATTTT. The encoded protein is CASSLAPRGSDTQYF.

This clonotype was picked up many times. This chain's CDR3 is CASSQQGPNTEAFF. DNA of the CDR3: TGTGCCAGCAGCCAACAGGGGCCGAACACTGAAGCTTTCTTT. This chain joins TRBV7-2 and TRBJ1-1; 7 nucleotides agree with TRBD1. J lost 1 base, V lost 5 bases, and 4 bases had no gene match. The germline V gene encodes CDR1 SGHTA and CDR2 FQGNSA. The CDR3 loop spans 14 amino acids.

The chain combines TRBV29-1 with TRBJ1-2, with D maybe TRBD1 (6 bases). Germline CDR1 and CDR2: SQVTM and ANQGSEA. This CDR3 spans 12 amino acids. Trimming left V 6 bases short and J 8 bases short, with 16 bases between. The CDR3 coding sequence is TGCAGCGTGGGGGCAGGGGATGGCGGCTACACCTTC. Its translation: CSVGAGDGGYTF.

This clonotype was detected many times. V gene TRBV9 combines with J gene TRBJ2-1, with 9 bases fitting TRBD2. CDR1 is SGDLS and CDR2 is YYNGEE in the germline V gene. V lost 4 bases and J lost 3; bases outside the gene matches: 8. The CDR3 is made up of 16 amino acids. In nucleotides, the CDR3 is TGTGCCAGCAGCTCGAATAGCGGGGGCTACTACAATGAGCAGTTCTTC. This sequence encodes CASSSNSGGYYNEQFF. The whole variable domain, remainder taken from reference TRBV9 and TRBJ2-1, is DSGVTQTPKHLITATGQRVTLRCSPRSGDLSVYWYQQSLDQGLQFLIQYYNGEERAKGNILERFSAQQFPDLHSELNLSSLELGDSALYFCASSSNSGGYYNEQFFGPGTRLTVL.

The chain links TRBV20-1 to TRBJ1-5; tentatively, D is TRBD1 (6 bases). Trimming removed 4 bases from V and 7 bases from J, with 17 bases in between. CDR1 is DFQATT, CDR2 SNEGSKA, per germline (reference sequence). The CDR3 consists of 14 residues. The CDR3 reads CSAKAWQGNQPQHF. In DNA, the CDR3 is TGCAGTGCTAAGGCCTGGCAGGGGAACCAGCCCCAGCATTTT.

This clonotype has more than one count but fewer than ten. The V and J genes are TRBV5-1 and TRBJ2-5; TRBD2 is a possible D gene (5 bases). Germline loops: CDR1 SGHRS, CDR2 YFSETQ. V lost 0 bases to trimming and J lost 5 bases, with 11 bases between them. The CDR3 consists of 14 residues. Here the CDR3 reads CASSLGEGRETQYF. In nucleotides, the CDR3 is TGCGCCAGCAGCTTGGGTGAGGGCCGGGAGACCCAGTACTTC.

This clonotype was counted many times. The chain carries TRBV27 and TRBJ1-5; TRBD1 might be the D (6 bases). Germline lookup yields CDR1 MNHEY and CDR2 SMNVEV (reference sequence). Trimming shortened V by 3 bases and J by 6 bases, and 12 bases separated the two germline ends. CDR3 size: 14 residues. In nucleotides, the CDR3 is TGTGCCAGCAGTTTGACGGGGGCGGGTCAGCCCCAGCATTTT. Its translation: CASSLTGAGQPQHF.

This clonotype was observed a single time. The V and J genes are TRBV18 and TRBJ1-1, with unresolved D. Germline-derived CDR1 and CDR2 are KGHSH and LQKENI. This CDR3 contains 14 residues. The V and J ends lost 3 bases and 1 base respectively, with 9 bases between them. The CDR3 is CASSPAQENTEAFF. The CDR3 DNA reads as TGTGCCAGCTCACCCGCCCAGGAGAACACTGAAGCTTTCTTT.

The J gene is TRBJ1-1, the V gene TRBV6-2 or TRBV6-3, with TRBD1 matching 9 bases. V gave up 0 bases and J gave up 6 bases; unmatched junction bases: 5. CDR3 length: 15 amino acids. The germline gives CDR1 MNHEY, CDR2 SVGEGT. CDR3 loop: CASSYSDRGWAEAFF. DNA for the CDR3: TGTGCCAGCAGTTACTCGGACAGGGGATGGGCTGAAGCTTTCTTT.

This clonotype turned up a few times. This sequence joins TRBV11-2 and TRBJ2-1, with D possibly matching TRBD2 (6 bases). Germline V gives CDR1 SGHAT, CDR2 FQNNGV. This CDR3 is built from 11 residues. The V end lost 5 bases, the J end lost 12 bases, and 11 bases lay between the germline ends. CDR3 amino acids: CASSAGLGQFF. The DNA for the CDR3 is TGTGCCAGCAGCGCGGGACTTGGGCAGTTCTTC.

The V gene is TRBV10-3, the J gene TRBJ1-1, with TRBD1 matching over 7 bases. From germline, CDR1 is ENHRY and CDR2 SYGVKD. V shed 3 bases and J 4 bases; nucleotides not matched to a gene: 8. This CDR3 comprises 15 residues. The CDR3, as DNA: TGTGCCATCAGTGACCCACAGGGGAAGGGCACTGAAGCTTTCTTT. Translating it yields CAISDPQGKGTEAFF.

This sequence joins TRBV24-1 and TRBJ2-2; D ambiguous. The CDR3 length is 16 residues. CDR1 and CDR2 (germline): KGHDR, SFDVKD. V dropped 3 bases and J dropped 4 bases, with 14 bases sitting between them. The CDR3 nucleotides read TGTGCCACCAGTGATCCGCTCAGAGGACCCACCGGGGAGCTGTTTTTT. Its translation is CATSDPLRGPTGELFF.

This clonotype was detected a few times. The chain combines TRBV5-5 with TRBJ1-6; unclear D gene. Looked up from germline, CDR1 is SGHKS and CDR2 is YYEKEE (reference sequence). CDR3 length equals 14 residues. V gave up 7 bases and J gave up 11 bases, with 19 bases separating them. CDR3 DNA sequence: TGTGCCAGCGCCCCCGGGTCCTTCGGGACACCCCTCCACTTT. This codes for CASAPGSFGTPLHF.

This clonotype was counted at least ten times. The chain combines TRBV6-2 or TRBV6-3 with TRBJ2-1; 8 bases fit TRBD1. CDR3 length: 18 residues. Trimming cost V 6 bases and J 0 bases; bases outside gene matches: 13. Germline CDR1 reads MNHEY; CDR2 reads SVGEGT. The CDR3 is CASSPGQGAQSSYNEQFF. CDR3 nucleotide sequence: TGTGCCAGCAGCCCCGGACAGGGCGCCCAGAGCTCCTACAATGAGCAGTTCTTC.

This sequence joins TRBV27 and TRBJ2-2, with no clear D. The germline V gene encodes CDR1 MNHEY and CDR2 SMNVEV (reference sequence). The CDR3 covers 14 residues. Trimming left V 3 bases short and J 0 bases short, with 5 bases between. CDR3 loop: CASSFIPNTGELFF. The CDR3 DNA is TGTGCCAGCAGTTTTATCCCGAACACCGGGGAGCTGTTTTTT.

CDR3 coding DNA: TGTGCCATGACCCCGGGACAGGCCTTCTATGGCTACACCTTC. This gives the protein CAMTPGQAFYGYTF. This chain links TRBV10-3 with TRBJ1-2; 8 bases match TRBD1. The CDR3 extends over 14 amino acids. Germline V lookup: CDR1 ENHRY, CDR2 SYGVKD. Losses at the gene ends were 9 bases for V and 4 bases for J; bases not matched to a gene: 10.

This clonotype was seen repeatedly, ten times or more. This chain uses TRBV4-2 with TRBJ1-2; no clear D gene. The CDR3 loop spans 13 amino acids. Germline V CDR1 and CDR2: LGHNA, YNFKEQ. The germline V and J ends were trimmed by 0 bases and 5 bases, with 7 bases remaining between them. The CDR3 nucleotides are TGTGCCAGCAGCCAAGATCGTCAGTATGGCTACACCTTC. Protein: CASSQDRQYGYTF.

This clonotype was counted at least ten times. The chain has TRBV6-2 or TRBV6-3 and TRBJ2-4; TRBD2 matches at 10 bases. Germline V gene sequence: CDR1 MNHEY, CDR2 SVGEGT. The J segment lost 2 bases and the V segment lost 6 bases, leaving 7 bases of the junction unmatched. This CDR3 comprises 16 residues. The CDR3 loop reads CASSRGTSDTKNIQYF. CDR3 sequence (DNA): TGTGCCAGCAGCCGAGGGACTAGCGATACCAAAAACATTCAGTACTTC.

The sample holds a few counts of this clonotype. The V gene is TRBV19, the J gene TRBJ1-5, with D maybe TRBD1 (5 bases). V dropped 6 bases and J dropped 0 bases, with 9 bases sitting between them. The CDR3 length is 14 residues. Germline V CDR1 and CDR2: LNHDA, SQIVND (reference sequence). CDR3 nucleotides: TGTGCCAGTAGACCTACAGGTAGCAATCAGCCCCAGCATTTT. This translates into CASRPTGSNQPQHF.

The chain is built from TRBV6-2 or TRBV6-3 and TRBJ2-5, with D unclear. The CDR3 runs to 13 residues. Germline lookup yields CDR1 MNHEY and CDR2 SVGEGT. The V gene lost 2 bases and the J gene lost 2 bases, with 6 bases spanning the gap. CDR3 region: CASSYRRQETQYF. The CDR3 DNA reads as TGTGCCAGCAGTTACCGCAGGCAAGAGACCCAGTACTTC.

This clonotype has a handful of counts. In DNA form, the CDR3 reads TGTGCCAGCAGCTCACCCCGGGGACAGGGTGGTTACAATGAGCAGTTCTTC. Translating gives CASSSPRGQGGYNEQFF. V usage is TRBV11-2 and J usage is TRBJ2-1, with TRBD1 matching 9 bases. The V gene's germline CDR1 is SGHAT and CDR2 FQNNGV. V was pared by 4 bases and J by 4 bases, with 11 bases of the junction left unmatched. The CDR3 sequence is 17 residues long. The variable domain in full, completed from reference TRBV11-2 and TRBJ2-1, reads EAGVAQSPRYKIIEKRQSVAFWCNPISGHATLYWYQQILGQGPKLLIQFQNNGVVDDSQLPKDRFSAERLKGVDSTLKIQPAKLEDSAVYLCASSSPRGQGGYNEQFFGPGTRLTVL.

This clonotype was found once. The rearrangement joins TRBV4-2 to TRBJ1-6, with D perhaps TRBD1 (6 bases). The germline V and J ends were trimmed by 0 bases and 0 bases, with 18 bases remaining between them. This CDR3 region has 20 residues. The germline gives CDR1 LGHNA, CDR2 YNFKEQ. The CDR3 here is CASSQEWQGKASSYNSPLHF. CDR3 nucleotide sequence: TGTGCCAGCAGCCAAGAGTGGCAGGGGAAAGCGAGCTCCTATAATTCACCCCTCCACTTT.

This clonotype showed up many times. The chain carries TRBV7-2 and TRBJ2-7; D is unclear. CDR1 is SGHTA and CDR2 is FQGNSA in the germline V gene. Trimming removed 2 bases at V and 2 bases at J, with 10 bases between. This CDR3 has 14 residues. CDR3 nucleotide sequence: TGTGCCAGCAGCTTATCCGACGGTCCCTACGAGCAGTACTTC. Protein: CASSLSDGPYEQYF. Full variable domain (outside the CDR3, taken from reference TRBV7-2 and TRBJ2-7): GAGVSQSPSNKVTEKGKDVELRCDPISGHTALYWYRQSLGQGLEFLIYFQGNSAPDKSGLPSDRFSAERTGGSVSTLTIQRTQQEDSAVYLCASSLSDGPYEQYFGPGTRLTVT.

This clonotype was recorded a few times. The chain joins TRBV4-2 to TRBJ2-5; D not certain. CDR1 and CDR2 (germline): LGHNA, YNFKEQ. The V gene lost 0 bases and the J gene lost 3 bases, with 5 bases spanning the gap. This CDR3 contains 13 residues. The DNA for the CDR3 is TGTGCCAGCAGCCAAGATCCCGAAGAGACCCAGTACTTC. This sequence encodes CASSQDPEETQYF.

Only a few counts were recorded for this clonotype. The rearrangement links TRBV24-1 to TRBJ2-2; 10 bases are shared with TRBD1. Germline CDR1 is KGHDR and CDR2 is SFDVKD. The CDR3 contains 21 residues. Losses at the gene ends were 4 bases for V and 2 bases for J; bases not matched to a gene: 18. The CDR3 bases are TGTGCCACCAGTGACCACCCAAACCGTGACAGGGGGCGGCGAAACACCGGGGAGCTGTTTTTT. This gives the protein CATSDHPNRDRGRRNTGELFF.

This clonotype was seen repeatedly, ten times or more. The chain recombines TRBV3-1 with TRBJ2-7; D remains ambiguous. In germline, CDR1 is LGHDT, CDR2 YNNKEL (reference sequence). V lost 0 bases and J 2 bases, leaving 11 bases between the germline ends. The CDR3 runs 15 residues. The CDR3 bases are TGTGCCAGCAGCCAAGATCTCTGGTTTCCCTACGAGCAGTACTTC. It translates to CASSQDLWFPYEQYF.